Sequencing of this T cell receptor (beta chain) was carried out in a study of radiation and T cells in renal cell carcinoma. Study overall: Nephrectomy followed 15 Gy stereotactic body radiation by 4 weeks.

The time point is: baseline pretreatment blood. Documented treatment: 15 Gy SBRT to primary tumor, nephrectomy 4 weeks later. Sequenced by immunoSEQ multiplex PCR; TCRdb stores in-frame clones only, minus some. The repertoire has around 140,000 clones, over 80% of them found once; the top ten carry around a quarter. The CDR3 contains 14 residues. V dropped 0 bases and J dropped 6 bases, with 8 bases sitting between them. Germline CDR1 is LGHNA and CDR2 is YSLEER. This TCR was recovered from a woman in her forties or fifties with renal cell carcinoma. This chain joins TRBV4-3 and TRBJ2-2; no clear D. The sequenced sample was blood, obtained from a patient whose treatment included radiotherapy and nephrectomy. CDR3 sequence: CASSQDWSPGELFF. CDR3 in DNA: TGCGCCAGCAGCCAAGATTGGAGCCCCGGGGAGCTGTTTTTT.